These 23 T cell receptor beta chains were all obtained from the same sample, sequenced in a study of response to subunit inactivated influenza vaccine. TCRdb processed the RT-PCR reads anew with MiXCR; each CDR3 protein has one entry. The sample carries about 650,000 distinct CDR3 sequences, 14% recorded once. Sequencing was performed on PBMCs from blood, taken 14 to 15 days before vaccination. All receptors derive from a man aged 50 to 59 who received an inactivated influenza vaccine.

This clonotype occurred many times. The chain uses TRBV7-8 and TRBJ2-5; D is ambiguous. Trimming pared 5 bases from V and 5 bases from J, leaving 9 bases between. CDR3 length: 12 amino acids. CDR1 SGHVS and CDR2 FQNEAQ come from the germline V gene. CDR3 in DNA: TGTGCCAGCAGCCCGGTGCCGGAGACCCAGTACTTC. It specifies CASSPVPETQYF.

This clonotype was detected ten times or more. The J gene is TRBJ1-2, the V gene TRBV10-2, with D possibly matching TRBD1 (5 bases). V lost 2 bases to trimming and J lost 4 bases, with 11 bases between them. This CDR3 spans 14 amino acids. CDR1 is WSHSY and CDR2 is SAAADI in the germline V gene. The CDR3 sequence is CASSEDRASYGYTF. In DNA form, the CDR3 reads TGCGCCAGCAGTGAGGACAGAGCTTCCTATGGCTACACCTTC.

This clonotype was detected ten times or more. The rearrangement joins TRBV28 to TRBJ2-7; the D gene is possibly TRBD1 (6 bases). The CDR3 length is 14 residues. Germline CDR1 and CDR2: MDHEN and SYDVKM. V lost 2 bases, J lost 2 bases, and 10 bases lay in between. This CDR3 is CASSLRGNPYEQYF. CDR3 in DNA: TGTGCCAGCAGTTTAAGGGGGAATCCCTACGAGCAGTACTTC.

This clonotype was recorded many times. The chain employs TRBV12-5 and TRBJ2-2, with 8 bases identical to TRBD1. The CDR3 loop spans 14 amino acids. The junction had 6 bases not matched to a gene; V was cut back by 7 bases and J by 5 bases. Germline CDR1 is LGHNT and CDR2 is FRNRAP. This chain's CDR3 is CASAPTGVTGELFF. Here the CDR3 DNA reads TGTGCTAGTGCCCCGACAGGGGTGACCGGGGAGCTGTTTTTT. The full variable domain, completed using reference TRBV12-5 and TRBJ2-2, is DARVTQTPRHKVTEMGQEVTMRCQPILGHNTVFWYRQTMMQGLELLAYFRNRAPLDDSGMPKDRFSAEMPDATLATLKIQPSEPRDSAVYFCASAPTGVTGELFFGEGSRLTVL.

The CDR3 DNA reads TGTGCCAGCAGTTTTGTAGACAACTATGGCTACACCTTC. The encoded protein is CASSFVDNYGYTF. The chain couples TRBV12-3 or TRBV12-4 to TRBJ1-2; D uncertain. V dropped 3 bases and J dropped 2 bases, with 7 bases sitting between them. This CDR3 is 13 amino acids long.

The V gene is TRBV5-6, the J gene TRBJ1-2; no reliable D call. Germline CDR1 reads SGHDT; CDR2 reads YYEEEE. This CDR3 is 11 amino acids long. The V and J ends lost 3 bases and 6 bases respectively, with 6 bases between them. The CDR3 loop is CASSYINGYTF. The CDR3 DNA sequence: TGTGCCAGCAGCTACATAAATGGCTACACCTTC. The entire variable domain, with the rest obtained from reference TRBV5-6 and TRBJ1-2, is as follows: DAGVTQSPTHLIKTRGQQVTLRCSPKSGHDTVSWYQQALGQGPQFIFQYYEEEERQRGNFPDRFSGHQFPNYSSELNVNALLLGDSALYLCASSYINGYTFGSGTRLTVV.

This clonotype has more than one count but fewer than ten. This chain joins TRBV20-1 and TRBJ1-5; possibly TRBD1 for D (6 bases). The CDR3 runs 16 residues. Germline assignment: CDR1 DFQATT and CDR2 SNEGSKA (reference sequence). Deletions cut 3 bases from V and 6 bases from J, with 21 bases between. Here the CDR3 DNA reads TGCAGTGCTAGGGTGGGGGGCTCGGATATGTCTCAGCCCCAGCATTTT. Its translation is CSARVGGSDMSQPQHF.

The table lists this clonotype with a few counts. The chain uses TRBV10-3 and TRBJ2-7; the D is unclear. V shed 3 bases and J shed 2 bases, with 11 bases lying between them. The CDR3 has 14 residues. CDR1 and CDR2 (germline): ENHRY, SYGVKD. The CDR3 is CAISEQKGTYEQYF. The CDR3 DNA reads TGTGCCATCAGTGAACAAAAGGGTACCTACGAGCAGTACTTC.

The genes are TRBV11-2 and TRBJ2-4; 7 bases agree with TRBD2. V gave up 0 bases and J gave up 14 bases; unmatched junction bases: 4. CDR1 and CDR2 from the germline V gene are SGHAT and FQNNGV. This CDR3 is built from 12 residues. DNA for the CDR3: TGTGCCAGCAGCTTAGATCGCCTAGCGGAGTACTTC. It yields the protein CASSLDRLAEYF.

This clonotype was seen repeatedly, ten times or more. V and J are TRBV6-5 and TRBJ2-7; TRBD1 aligns across 10 bases. The CDR3 has 15 residues. The germline gives CDR1 MNHEY, CDR2 SVGAGI. V gave up 0 bases and J gave up 1 base; unmatched junction bases: 0. CDR3 sequence (DNA): TGTGCCAGCAGTTACTCGGGACAGGGGTCCTACGAGCAGTACTTC. Its protein is CASSYSGQGSYEQYF.

The V gene is TRBV20-1, the J gene TRBJ2-1, with 10 bases fitting TRBD2. Germline assignment: CDR1 DFQATT and CDR2 SNEGSKA (reference sequence). CDR3 size: 15 residues. CDR3 amino acids: CRAQIRAGGNNEQFF. As DNA, the CDR3 is TGCAGAGCCCAAATACGAGCGGGGGGGAACAATGAGCAGTTCTTC.

There are a few counts of this clonotype. J is TRBJ2-5 and V is TRBV14; a possible D gene is TRBD1 (6 bases). The CDR3 length is 16 residues. CDR1 is SGHDN, CDR2 FVKESK, per germline. The V gene lost 3 bases and the J gene lost 1 base, with 15 bases spanning the gap. This chain's CDR3 is CASSQMGHPLQETQYF. As DNA, the CDR3 is TGTGCCAGCAGCCAGATGGGACACCCGCTCCAAGAGACCCAGTACTTC.

J is TRBJ2-7 and V is TRBV6-5, with 8 nucleotides matching TRBD1. V trimming: 4 bases; J trimming: 3 bases; junction bases outside the gene matches: 8. Germline CDR1 reads MNHEY; CDR2 reads SVGAGI. The CDR3 is 15 residues long. The CDR3 DNA sequence: TGTGCCAGCAGTTCCACAGGGGGAAGGGTCTACGAGCAGTACTTC. Residues: CASSSTGGRVYEQYF.

The V gene is TRBV6-5, the J gene TRBJ2-7; 8 bases align to TRBD2. Trimming at V came to 0 bases and at J to 2 bases, leaving 3 bases not matched to a gene. Germline CDR1 is MNHEY and CDR2 is SVGAGI. The CDR3 sequence is 15 residues long. DNA for the CDR3: TGTGCCAGCAGTTACTCGGCGGGAGGCACCTACGAGCAGTACTTC. It specifies CASSYSAGGTYEQYF.

This clonotype was seen only a few times. This chain joins TRBV28 and TRBJ2-7; possibly TRBD1 for D (5 bases). This CDR3 contains 14 residues. Germline CDR1 is MDHEN and CDR2 is SYDVKM. V lost 2 bases and J 3 bases, leaving 11 bases between the germline ends. The CDR3 DNA reads as TGTGCCAGCAGTTTAGGCATCACAGGCTACGAGCAGTACTTC. Translating it yields CASSLGITGYEQYF.

There are a few counts of this clonotype. The V call is TRBV4-3, the J call TRBJ2-2, with D perhaps TRBD1 or TRBD2 (5 bases each). The germline gives CDR1 LGHNA, CDR2 YSLEER. The CDR3 extends over 15 amino acids. V was shortened by 0 bases and J by 7 bases, with 12 bases between the two germline ends. Here the CDR3 reads CASSQDRDGNGELFF. Written as DNA, the CDR3 is TGCGCCAGCAGCCAAGATAGGGACGGGAACGGGGAGCTGTTTTTT.

This chain uses TRBV6-1 with TRBJ2-1; D might be TRBD2 (6 bases). The CDR3 runs 15 residues. CDR1 is MNHNS and CDR2 is SASEGT in the germline V gene. Trimming left V 6 bases short and J 6 bases short, with 18 bases between. The CDR3 nucleotides are TGTGCCAGCAGCCCTCGACTAGGTGGGTCCAATGAGCAGTTCTTC. Encoded protein: CASSPRLGGSNEQFF.

The chain's CDR3 is CASTEPSGAGGQDTQYF. CDR3 in DNA: TGTGCCAGCACCGAACCCTCAGGAGCGGGGGGGCAAGATACGCAGTATTTT. The rearrangement joins TRBV21-1 to TRBJ2-3; the table's D gene call, TRBD2, was not cross checked with the DNA. TRBV21-1 represents a pseudogene. The CDR3 contains 17 residues.

Ten or more counts support this clonotype. The CDR3 sequence is CASSVQGFNTEAFF. The CDR3 DNA sequence: TGTGCCAGCAGCGTACAGGGGTTTAACACTGAAGCTTTCTTT. The chain employs TRBV6-2 or TRBV6-3 and TRBJ1-1; 7 positions agree with TRBD1. V shed 6 bases, J shed 2 bases, and the junction held 6 bases outside the gene matches. The CDR3 has 14 residues. Germline loops: CDR1 MNHEY, CDR2 SVGEGT.

This clonotype was counted a few times. This chain uses TRBV28 with TRBJ1-1, with D possibly being TRBD1 (5 bases). The V gene lost 3 bases and the J gene lost 4 bases, with 15 bases spanning the gap. The CDR3 extends over 15 amino acids. Germline V lookup: CDR1 MDHEN, CDR2 SYDVKM. CDR3 nucleotide sequence: TGTGCCAGCAGTTTTTTTGGGGGTACGGGCACTGAAGCTTTCTTT. Translating it yields CASSFFGGTGTEAFF.

J is TRBJ2-3 and V is TRBV28; 8 nucleotides agree with TRBD2. The CDR3 consists of 15 residues. V was clipped by 7 bases and J by 2 bases; unmatched bases: 8. Germline V CDR1 and CDR2: MDHEN, SYDVKM. The CDR3 spells CASTRGGLSTDTQYF. CDR3 bases: TGTGCCAGCACCCGCGGGGGGCTTTCCACAGATACGCAGTATTTT.

This clonotype was counted a few times. The J gene is TRBJ1-1, the V gene TRBV5-6; TRBD1 agrees at 7 bases. This CDR3 spans 13 amino acids. CDR1 is SGHDT and CDR2 is YYEEEE in the germline V gene. Losses at the gene ends were 4 bases for V and 5 bases for J; bases not matched to a gene: 5. The CDR3 here is CASSIDRVTEAFF. CDR3 nucleotide sequence: TGTGCCAGCAGCATAGACAGGGTGACTGAAGCTTTCTTT.

This clonotype appeared a few times. This chain connects TRBV12-3 or TRBV12-4 to TRBJ2-3, with 10 bases fitting TRBD1. CDR3 size: 11 residues. J was trimmed by 11 bases and V by 7 bases; bases with no gene match: 3. The CDR3 DNA sequence: TGTGCCAGCACCCGGACAGGGGGGCAGTATTTT. Its protein is CASTRTGGQYF.